This paragraph reports one T cell receptor (beta chain). From blood CD8+ and CD4+ T cells, the TCR beta chain was sequenced. Purification of the CD8+ and CD4+ T cells relied on negative isolation, and TEMRA cells underwent FACS enrichment. The data belong to a study of CD8 T cells in Susac syndrome. The overall study: Within the group of sequenced Susac syndrome patients, roughly six had active disease and 8 or 9 were in remission.

V was clipped by 6 bases and J by 9 bases; unmatched bases: 6. The CDR3 is 13 amino acids. RNA amounts of about 0.5 to 1 ug underwent reverse transcription with random hexamers. TCR beta CDR3 was amplified by immunoSEQ covering 54 Vbeta and 13 Jbeta. One entry per CDR3 protein results from TCRdb running MiXCR on the immunoSEQ multiplex PCR reads. The data contain more than 80,000 distinct CDR3 sequences, around 94% of them seen just once; the ten biggest clones take up 0.41%. V and J are TRBV12-3 or TRBV12-4 and TRBJ2-1; TRBD1 agrees at 9 bases. The clonotype was recovered from a human donor with Susac syndrome. The source material was CD8+ T cells from PBMCs. Here the CDR3 reads CASRGQGLTEQFF. Here the CDR3 DNA reads TGTGCCAGCAGGGGACAGGGACTAACTGAGCAGTTCTTC.